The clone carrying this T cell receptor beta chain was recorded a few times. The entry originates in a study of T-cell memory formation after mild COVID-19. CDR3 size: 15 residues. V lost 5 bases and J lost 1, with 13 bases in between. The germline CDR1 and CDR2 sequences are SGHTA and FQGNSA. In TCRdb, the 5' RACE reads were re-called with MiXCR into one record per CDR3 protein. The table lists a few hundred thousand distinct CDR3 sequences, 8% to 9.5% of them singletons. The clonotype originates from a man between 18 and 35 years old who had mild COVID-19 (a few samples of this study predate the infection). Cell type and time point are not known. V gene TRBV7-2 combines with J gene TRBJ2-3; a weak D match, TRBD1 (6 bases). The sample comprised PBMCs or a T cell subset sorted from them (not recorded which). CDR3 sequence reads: CASSLQGSGTDTQYF. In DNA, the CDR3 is TGTGCCAGCAGCCTACAGGGCTCTGGCACAGATACGCAGTATTTT.